Each of the 9 T cell receptor beta chains below was sequenced from the same sample in a study of long-term antiretroviral therapy in people with HIV. Samples were assayed with immunoSEQ v3.0 at survey level. The data were produced by immunoSEQ multiplex PCR, yet TCRdb's version contains in-frame clones alone and is incomplete. This sample has about 30,000 clones, with around 89% found just once. The sample consisted of unsorted PBMCs, taken 0.5 years after starting antiretroviral therapy. The receptors come from a woman between 18 and 30 years old with HIV.

V and J are TRBV7-8 and TRBJ2-7; D unresolved. V shed 5 bases and J shed 4 bases, with 18 bases lying between them. The CDR3 has 15 amino acids. CDR1 and CDR2 (germline): SGHVS, FQNEAQ. Here the CDR3 DNA reads TGTGCCAGCAGCGTCAGACCCATCGATAAGTACGAGCAGTACTTC. It yields the protein CASSVRPIDKYEQYF.

The chain joins TRBV5-1 to TRBJ2-7; D gene unclear. With 5 bases removed from V and 3 bases from J, the gap between germline ends came to 12 bases. This CDR3 spans 13 amino acids. The V gene's germline CDR1 is SGHRS and CDR2 YFSETQ. The CDR3 sequence: CASSSDGYYEQYF. The CDR3 region has the DNA TGCGCCAGCAGTTCGGACGGTTACTACGAGCAGTACTTC.

The chain couples TRBV5-6 to TRBJ2-7; D is perhaps TRBD1 or TRBD2 (6 bases each). The V end lost 4 bases, the J end lost 3 bases, and 20 bases lay between the germline ends. This CDR3 is 16 amino acids long. In germline, CDR1 is SGHDT, CDR2 YYEEEE. DNA of the CDR3: TGTGCCAGCAGCCCCCCCGGGGGCGTAAATCTCTACGAGCAGTACTTC. Protein: CASSPPGGVNLYEQYF.

V usage is TRBV11-3 and J usage is TRBJ1-1, with 7 bases that match TRBD1. Germline assignment: CDR1 SGHNT and CDR2 YENEEA. V lost 5 bases, J lost 5 bases, and 5 bases stayed unmatched. The CDR3 is made up of 13 amino acids. The CDR3 here is CASSPDRETEAFF. CDR3 DNA sequence: TGTGCCAGCAGCCCCGACAGGGAAACTGAAGCTTTCTTT. Full variable domain (missing parts from reference TRBV11-3 and TRBJ1-1): EAGVVQSPRYKIIEKKQPVAFWCNPISGHNTLYWYLQNLGQGPELLIRYENEEAVDDSQLPKDRFSAERLKGVDSTLKIQPAELGDSAVYLCASSPDRETEAFFGQGTRLTVV.

This chain uses TRBV6-1 with TRBJ2-2, with D perhaps TRBD1 or TRBD2 (6 bases each). Germline-derived CDR1 and CDR2 are MNHNS and SASEGT. The CDR3 is made up of 18 amino acids. V lost 2 bases and J 4 bases, leaving 20 bases between the germline ends. This chain's CDR3 is CASSELARGHPRTGELFF. CDR3 bases: TGTGCCAGCAGTGAATTAGCGCGGGGACATCCCCGCACCGGGGAGCTGTTTTTT.

As DNA, the CDR3 is TGTGCCAGCAGCGACAGGGGGGGCACCGGGGAGCTGTTTTTT. Residues: CASSDRGGTGELFF. J is TRBJ2-2 and V is TRBV11-3, with 9 bases matching TRBD1. Germline-derived CDR1 and CDR2 are SGHNT and YENEEA. This CDR3 region has 14 residues. Trimming at V came to 5 bases and at J to 4 bases, leaving 2 bases not matched to a gene.

The J gene is TRBJ2-1, the V gene TRBV7-2; a weak D match, TRBD2 (6 bases). The CDR3 runs 14 residues. V lost 5 bases and J 2 bases, leaving 10 bases between the germline ends. Germline V gene sequence: CDR1 SGHTA, CDR2 FQGNSA. This CDR3 reads CASSPGLAYNEQFF. Written as DNA, the CDR3 is TGTGCCAGCAGCCCGGGACTGGCCTACAATGAGCAGTTCTTC.

This chain uses TRBV9 with TRBJ2-3; perhaps TRBD2 as D (6 bases). The V gene lost 2 bases and the J gene lost 1 base, with 8 bases spanning the gap. The CDR3 is made up of 14 amino acids. CDR1 and CDR2 from the germline V gene are SGDLS and YYNGEE. The CDR3 sequence is CASSVGTGTDTQYF. CDR3 coding DNA: TGTGCCAGCAGCGTGGGGACTGGCACAGATACGCAGTATTTT.

The rearrangement uses TRBV15 and TRBJ1-1; no reliable D call. The CDR3 consists of 16 residues. The germline CDR1 and CDR2 sequences are LNHNV and YYDKDF (reference sequence). V shed 0 bases and J shed 3 bases, with 14 bases lying between them. CDR3 nucleotides: TGTGCCACCAGCAGAGATAGGCAGGCCCTCGACACTGAAGCTTTCTTT. Its protein product is CATSRDRQALDTEAFF.